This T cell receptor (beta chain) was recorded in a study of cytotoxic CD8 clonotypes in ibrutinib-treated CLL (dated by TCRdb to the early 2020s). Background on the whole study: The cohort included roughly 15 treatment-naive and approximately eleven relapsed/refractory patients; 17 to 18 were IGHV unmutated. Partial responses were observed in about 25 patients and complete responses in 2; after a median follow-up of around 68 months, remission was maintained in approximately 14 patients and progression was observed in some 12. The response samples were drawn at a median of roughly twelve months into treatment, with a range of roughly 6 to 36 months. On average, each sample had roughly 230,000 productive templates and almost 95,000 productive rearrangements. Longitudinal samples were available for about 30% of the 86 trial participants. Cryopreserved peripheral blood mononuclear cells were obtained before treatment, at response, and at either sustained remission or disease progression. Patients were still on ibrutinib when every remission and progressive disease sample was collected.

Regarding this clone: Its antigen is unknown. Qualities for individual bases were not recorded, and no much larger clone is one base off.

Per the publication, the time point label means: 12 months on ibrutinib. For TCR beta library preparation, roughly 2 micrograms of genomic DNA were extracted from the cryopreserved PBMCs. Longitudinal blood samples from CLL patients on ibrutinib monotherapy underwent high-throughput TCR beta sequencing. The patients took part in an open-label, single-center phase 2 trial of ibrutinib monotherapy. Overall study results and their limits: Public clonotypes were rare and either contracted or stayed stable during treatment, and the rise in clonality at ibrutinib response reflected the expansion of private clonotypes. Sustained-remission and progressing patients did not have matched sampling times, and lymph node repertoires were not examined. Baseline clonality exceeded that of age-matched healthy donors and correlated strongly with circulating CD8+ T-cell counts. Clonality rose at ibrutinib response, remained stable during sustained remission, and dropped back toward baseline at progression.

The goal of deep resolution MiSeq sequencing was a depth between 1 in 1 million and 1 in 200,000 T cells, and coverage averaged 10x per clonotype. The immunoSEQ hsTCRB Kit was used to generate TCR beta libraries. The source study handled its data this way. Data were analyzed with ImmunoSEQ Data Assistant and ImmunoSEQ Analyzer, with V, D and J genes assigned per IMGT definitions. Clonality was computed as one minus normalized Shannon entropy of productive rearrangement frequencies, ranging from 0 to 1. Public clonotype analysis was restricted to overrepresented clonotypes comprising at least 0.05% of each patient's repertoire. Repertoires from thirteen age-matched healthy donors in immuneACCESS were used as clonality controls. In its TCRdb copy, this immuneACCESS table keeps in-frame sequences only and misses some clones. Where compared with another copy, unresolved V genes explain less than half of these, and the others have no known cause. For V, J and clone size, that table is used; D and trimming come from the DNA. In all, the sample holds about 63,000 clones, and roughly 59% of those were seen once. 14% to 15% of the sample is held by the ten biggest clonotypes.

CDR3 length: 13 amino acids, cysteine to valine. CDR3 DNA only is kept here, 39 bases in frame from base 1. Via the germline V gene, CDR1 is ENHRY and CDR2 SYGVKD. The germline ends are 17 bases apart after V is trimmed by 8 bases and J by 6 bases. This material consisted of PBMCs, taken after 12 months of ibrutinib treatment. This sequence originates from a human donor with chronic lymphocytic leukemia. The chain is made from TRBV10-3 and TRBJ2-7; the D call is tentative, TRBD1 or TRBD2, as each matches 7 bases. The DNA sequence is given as TGTGCCATCTCAGGGGGAGGGGGGAGCGAGCAGTACGTC. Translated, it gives CAISGGGGSEQYV.